One sample yielded the 28 T cell receptor beta chains listed below, sequenced in a study of blood T cell repertoires in COVID-19 (TCRdb year 2020). The library came from the immunoSEQ multiplex PCR assay. Imported from immuneACCESS, the table was reduced by TCRdb to in-frame sequences with V and J called. These copies leave out some clones; in studies compared against another copy, an unresolved V gene accounts for under half, and the cause of the remainder is not known. The sample data list about 240,000 clones, and more than 75% of these were observed just once. The ten largest clones take up around 2.8% of the sample. The sample comprised peripheral blood. These receptors were obtained from a woman in her twenties or thirties who had recovered from COVID-19.

The J gene is TRBJ2-1, the V gene TRBV9, with D maybe TRBD2 (7 bases). V lost 2 bases to trimming and J lost 6 bases, with 21 bases between them. CDR3 size: 17 residues. Germline-derived CDR1 and CDR2 are SGDLS and YYNGEE. CDR3 DNA: TGTGCCAGCAGCGTCACAACTCGGTCGGGGGGCCCCAATGAGCAGTTCTTC. Its protein product is CASSVTTRSGGPNEQFF.

The J gene is TRBJ2-1, the V gene TRBV18, with TRBD1 identical over 7 bases. This CDR3 has 14 residues. After removal of 3 bases from V and 7 bases from J, the junction contained 6 bases not matched to a gene. Germline V lookup: CDR1 KGHSH, CDR2 LQKENI. This CDR3 is CASSPDRGRNEQFF. In DNA, the CDR3 is TGTGCCAGCTCACCCGATAGGGGGCGGAATGAGCAGTTCTTC.

The chain joins TRBV15 to TRBJ2-1, with 10 positions matching TRBD1. This CDR3 comprises 14 residues. Per the germline V gene, CDR1 is LNHNV and CDR2 is YYDKDF (reference sequence). Germline trimming cut 6 bases from V and 12 bases from J; bases unmatched to any gene: 11. This CDR3 is CATRKGQGSAWQFF. The CDR3, as DNA: TGTGCCACCAGAAAGGGACAGGGGTCAGCCTGGCAGTTCTTC.

This rearrangement joins TRBV27 to TRBJ2-7; 12 nucleotides line up with TRBD2. V gave up 8 bases and J gave up 4 bases; unmatched junction bases: 3. CDR1 and CDR2 (germline): MNHEY, SMNVEV (reference sequence). This CDR3 comprises 13 residues. CDR3 protein: CASWTSGAYEQYF. The CDR3 region has the DNA TGTGCCAGCTGGACTAGCGGGGCATACGAGCAGTACTTC.

The genes are TRBV21-1 and TRBJ1-2. TRBV21-1 is a pseudogene segment. The length of the CDR3 is 15 residues. The CDR3 spells CASSKAREGNYGYTF. DNA for the CDR3: TGTGCCAGCAGCAAAGCGCGGGAGGGCAACTATGGCTACACCTTC.

The chain joins TRBV11-2 to TRBJ2-1; 10 bases are shared with TRBD2. There are 15 residues in the CDR3. Germline CDR1 is SGHAT and CDR2 is FQNNGV. Trimming removed 5 bases from V and 8 bases from J; junction bases left unmatched: 9. The DNA of the CDR3 is TGTGCCAGCAGCCAAACGGGACTAGCGACAGATGAGCAGTTCTTC. Protein product: CASSQTGLATDEQFF.

The rearrangement joins TRBV11-3 to TRBJ2-2, with D possibly being TRBD1 (6 bases). Germline V gives CDR1 SGHNT, CDR2 YENEEA. CDR3 size: 16 residues. Trimming took off 3 bases at V and 2 bases at J, with 13 bases between the two ends. CDR3 amino acids: CASSLGQGPNTGELFF. CDR3 DNA sequence: TGTGCCAGCAGCTTGGGGCAGGGGCCAAACACCGGGGAGCTGTTTTTT.

The genes are TRBV9 and TRBJ1-1, with D possibly matching TRBD1 (5 bases). Deletions cut 6 bases from V and 1 base from J, with 13 bases between. The CDR3 covers 14 residues. CDR1 is SGDLS and CDR2 is YYNGEE in the germline V gene. CDR3 loop: CASTPTTANTEAFF. CDR3 bases: TGTGCCAGCACCCCTACGACAGCGAACACTGAAGCTTTCTTT.

The chain employs TRBV6-1 and TRBJ2-3; 8 bases fit TRBD1. CDR1 and CDR2 from the germline V gene are MNHNS and SASEGT. After removal of 0 bases from V and 4 bases from J, the junction contained 3 bases not matched to a gene. This CDR3 is 15 amino acids long. CDR3 in amino acids: CASSEADRVPDTQYF. Here the CDR3 DNA reads TGTGCCAGCAGTGAAGCGGACAGGGTTCCAGATACGCAGTATTTT.

This chain links TRBV4-1 with TRBJ2-7, with D maybe TRBD1 (6 bases). Trimming left V 4 bases short and J 4 bases short, with 14 bases between. This CDR3 contains 14 residues. Germline CDR1 and CDR2: MGHRA and YSYEKL. The DNA of the CDR3 is TGCGCCAGCAGCCCTGGTGGGGGCGAGTACGAGCAGTACTTC. Translation gives CASSPGGGEYEQYF.

The rearrangement joins TRBV10-1 to TRBJ2-1; TRBD2 aligns across 9 bases. Germline CDR1 and CDR2: WNHNN and SYGVQD (reference sequence). CDR3 length: 16 amino acids. With 9 bases clipped from V and 0 bases from J, the junction kept 9 bases outside the gene matches. The CDR3 bases are TGCGCCAGACGCGGAGGGCGGGGGGGCTCCTACAATGAGCAGTTCTTC. Its protein product is CARRGGRGGSYNEQFF.

The V call is TRBV28, the J call TRBJ2-7; D might be TRBD2 (6 bases). The CDR3 length is 16 residues. The germline gives CDR1 MDHEN, CDR2 SYDVKM. Trimming cost V 6 bases and J 1 base, with 19 bases left between them. The CDR3 spells CASRGRSWRGSYEQYF. CDR3 bases: TGTGCCAGCAGAGGAAGGAGTTGGCGGGGTTCCTACGAGCAGTACTTC.

The chain couples TRBV12-5 to TRBJ1-1, with 8 bases aligning to TRBD1. Germline lookup yields CDR1 LGHNT and CDR2 FRNRAP. Losses at the gene ends were 7 bases for V and 5 bases for J; bases not matched to a gene: 9. The CDR3 has 14 residues. The CDR3: CASAPKQGVTEAFF. In nucleotides, the CDR3 is TGTGCTAGTGCCCCTAAACAGGGGGTAACTGAAGCTTTCTTT.

This chain links TRBV6-6 with TRBJ2-1; 14 nucleotides match TRBD2. The CDR3 length is 15 residues. J was trimmed by 9 bases and V by 5 bases; bases with no gene match: 6. Per the germline V gene, CDR1 is MNHNY and CDR2 is SVGAGI (reference sequence). The CDR3 DNA is TGTGCCAGCAGTGTGACTAGCGGGGGGGTTGGTGAGCAGTTCTTC. Residues: CASSVTSGGVGEQFF.

The chain has TRBV7-2 and TRBJ1-1; 9 bases align to TRBD1. Trimming took 4 bases from V and 1 from J; bases not matched to a gene: 7. The CDR3 covers 16 residues. Germline V gene sequence: CDR1 SGHTA, CDR2 FQGNSA. The CDR3 DNA follows: TGTGCCAGCAGCTCGGTAGGGACAGGGAGGAACACTGAAGCTTTCTTT. It encodes CASSSVGTGRNTEAFF. Full variable domain (outside the CDR3, taken from reference TRBV7-2 and TRBJ1-1): GAGVSQSPSNKVTEKGKDVELRCDPISGHTALYWYRQSLGQGLEFLIYFQGNSAPDKSGLPSDRFSAERTGGSVSTLTIQRTQQEDSAVYLCASSSVGTGRNTEAFFGQGTRLTVV.

The chain is built from TRBV7-9 and TRBJ1-1, with a weak D call TRBD1 (5 bases). The CDR3 has 15 amino acids. The germline gives CDR1 SEHNR, CDR2 FQNEAQ (reference sequence). V lost 5 bases and J lost 2, with 15 bases in between. The CDR3 is CASSPRATGNTEAFF. The CDR3 DNA reads as TGTGCCAGCAGCCCCAGGGCGACGGGCAACACTGAAGCTTTCTTT.

CDR3 DNA sequence: TGTGCCAGCAGCCTCGGGACTAGCGGGGGGGCCTCCGAGACCCAGTACTTC. It translates to CASSLGTSGGASETQYF. The chain employs TRBV9 and TRBJ2-5; 16 bases match TRBD2. In germline, CDR1 is SGDLS, CDR2 YYNGEE. The V segment lost 4 bases and the J segment 5 bases; nucleotides outside the gene matches: 8. The CDR3 is 17 residues long.

This chain uses TRBV2 with TRBJ1-2, with D possibly matching TRBD1 (5 bases). Trimming took 3 bases from V and 6 from J, leaving 8 bases between them. There are 12 residues in the CDR3. Germline-derived CDR1 and CDR2 are SNHLY and FYNNEI. For the CDR3, the DNA is TGTGCCAGCAGTGACAGGGTTAATGGCTACACCTTC. This sequence encodes CASSDRVNGYTF.

The rearrangement joins TRBV5-8 to TRBJ2-5; perhaps TRBD1 as D (5 bases). The V gene's germline CDR1 is SGHTS and CDR2 YDEGEE. The CDR3 runs 16 residues. Deletions cut 1 base from V and 1 base from J, with 14 bases between. DNA of the CDR3: TGTGCCAGCAGCTTGTGGGGCCGTGCTTCCCAAGAGACCCAGTACTTC. It codes for CASSLWGRASQETQYF. Full variable domain (outside the CDR3, taken from reference TRBV5-8 and TRBJ2-5): EAGVTQSPTHLIKTRGQQATLRCSPISGHTSVYWYQQALGLGLQFLLWYDEGEERNRGNFPPRFSGRQFPNYSSELNVNALELEDSALYLCASSLWGRASQETQYFGPGTRLLVL.

The chain employs TRBV10-2 and TRBJ2-7; 10 bases match TRBD1. Germline CDR1 and CDR2: WSHSY and SAAADI. The CDR3 is 14 amino acids. After removal of 6 bases from V and 6 bases from J, the junction contained 8 bases not matched to a gene. The DNA of the CDR3 is TGCGCCAGCAGGCCGGGACAGGGGTCGATCGAGCAGTACTTC. Translating it yields CASRPGQGSIEQYF.

CDR3 region: CASSKRQGGDYGYTF. The CDR3 nucleotides are TGTGCCAGCAGCAAGAGACAGGGTGGAGACTATGGCTACACCTTC. The chain combines TRBV9 with TRBJ1-2; TRBD1 agrees at 7 bases. V lost 4 bases to trimming and J lost 3 bases; unmatched junction nucleotides: 9. This CDR3 region has 15 residues. Germline loops: CDR1 SGDLS, CDR2 YYNGEE.

This clone was recorded a few times. The V call is TRBV10-3, the J call TRBJ1-2; possible D gene TRBD1, 5 bases. Per the germline V gene, CDR1 is ENHRY and CDR2 is SYGVKD. Trimming removed 2 bases at V and 8 bases at J, with 9 bases between. The CDR3 covers 12 residues. The CDR3 DNA sequence: TGTGCCATCAGTGAGGCACAGGAGGGCTACACCTTC. This codes for CAISEAQEGYTF.

This clone is a singleton in its sample. The chain joins TRBV10-3 to TRBJ2-2; 8 positions agree with TRBD1. The CDR3 contains 15 residues. Germline trimming cut 4 bases from V and 5 bases from J; bases unmatched to any gene: 6. Germline CDR1 is ENHRY and CDR2 is SYGVKD. The CDR3 region is CAISGEDRVTGELFF. The DNA of the CDR3 is TGTGCCATCAGTGGCGAGGACAGGGTAACCGGGGAGCTGTTTTTT.

The CDR3 sequence: CSVAGGHNEQFF. The DNA for the CDR3 is TGCAGCGTAGCGGGGGGGCACAATGAGCAGTTCTTC. This chain connects TRBV29-1 to TRBJ2-1; TRBD2 matches 10 bases. The CDR3 runs to 12 residues. CDR1 and CDR2 (germline): SQVTM, ANQGSEA. Trimming cost V 6 bases and J 5 bases; bases outside gene matches: 1.

The CDR3 protein is CASSLGGGAQYTEAFF. CDR3 coding DNA: TGCGCCAGCAGCTTGGGAGGAGGGGCCCAATACACTGAAGCTTTCTTT. The V and J genes are TRBV5-1 and TRBJ1-1; a possible D gene is TRBD1 (5 bases). Germline CDR1 and CDR2: SGHRS and YFSETQ. CDR3 length: 16 residues. V lost 0 bases to trimming and J lost 3 bases, with 15 bases between them. Combining the CDR3 with reference TRBV5-1 and TRBJ1-1 gives the whole variable domain KAGVTQTPRYLIKTRGQQVTLSCSPISGHRSVSWYQQTPGQGLQFLFEYFSETQRNKGNFPGRFSGRQFSNSRSEMNVSTLELGDSALYLCASSLGGGAQYTEAFFGQGTRLTVV.

The rearrangement links TRBV6-6 to TRBJ1-3, with TRBD1 matching over 8 bases. Germline values: CDR1 MNHNY, CDR2 SVGAGI (reference sequence). Losses at the gene ends were 5 bases for V and 0 bases for J; bases not matched to a gene: 9. The CDR3 runs 17 residues. CDR3 loop: CASSRQGAVLSGNTIYF. CDR3 DNA sequence: TGTGCCAGCAGTCGTCAGGGGGCTGTTCTCTCTGGAAACACCATATATTTT.

The chain employs TRBV7-2 and TRBJ2-7; possibly TRBD2 for D (5 bases). CDR1 and CDR2 (germline): SGHTA, FQGNSA. This CDR3 has 13 residues. Deletions cut 1 base from V and 7 bases from J, with 11 bases between. This CDR3 reads CASSLELVGEQYF. CDR3 nucleotides: TGTGCCAGCAGCTTAGAACTAGTGGGGGAGCAGTACTTC.

This sequence joins TRBV6-1 and TRBJ2-7; 8 bases agree with TRBD1. J gave up 3 bases and V 0 bases, and 7 bases lay outside the gene matches. The CDR3 runs 16 residues. CDR1 and CDR2 from the germline V gene are MNHNS and SASEGT. Here the CDR3 reads CASSEASRQGLYEQYF. CDR3 nucleotide sequence: TGTGCCAGCAGTGAAGCGAGCCGACAGGGGCTCTACGAGCAGTACTTC.